The clone carrying this T cell receptor beta chain has a handful of counts. As yet, its antigen is unknown. Assay: immunoSEQ multiplex PCR; the TCRdb copy retains only in-frame clones and omits some. The table lists roughly 1,000,000 clones, around three quarters of them singletons. Germline-derived CDR1 and CDR2 are SEHNR and FQNEAQ (reference sequence). CDR3 size: 13 residues. V was cut by 5 bases and J by 6 bases, with 13 bases left in between. The data belong to a study of shared clonotypes between healthy human individuals. Looking at the study overall: Per-donor plates numbered three CD4 naive, three CD4 memory, two CD8 naive and one CD8 memory. Points from the study as a whole: When compared with the clonotypes that were shared by all four sorted-subset donors, the non-shared clonotypes turned out to have lower generation probabilities.

The receptor comes from a young man in good health. Some clones in this sample may be carry-over from other donors' samples. The chain employs TRBV7-9 and TRBJ1-1; no reliable D call. Sequencing was carried out using memory CD4+ T cells from PBMCs. Subset of the sample: CD45RA-negative fraction. The CDR3 DNA sequence: TGTGCCAGCAGCGTCCAGTGGAGGCCTGAAGCTTTCTTT. It specifies CASSVQWRPEAFF.